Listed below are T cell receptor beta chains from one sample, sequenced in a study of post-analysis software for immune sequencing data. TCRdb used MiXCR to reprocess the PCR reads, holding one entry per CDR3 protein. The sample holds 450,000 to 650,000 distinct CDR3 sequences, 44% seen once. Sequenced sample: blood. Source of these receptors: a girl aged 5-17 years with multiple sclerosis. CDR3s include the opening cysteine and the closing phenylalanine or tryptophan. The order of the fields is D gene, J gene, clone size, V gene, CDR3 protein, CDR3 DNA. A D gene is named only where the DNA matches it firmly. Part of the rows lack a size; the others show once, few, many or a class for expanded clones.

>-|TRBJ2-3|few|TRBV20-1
CSATDRDTQYF
TGCAGTGCTACAGACCGAGATACGCAGTATTTT
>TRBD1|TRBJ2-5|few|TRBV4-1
CASSHRQGRETQYF
TGCGCCAGCAGCCACAGACAGGGGAGGGAGACCCAGTACTTC
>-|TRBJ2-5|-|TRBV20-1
CSASNRVQETQYF
TGCAGTGCTAGTAACAGGGTTCAAGAGACCCAGTACTTC
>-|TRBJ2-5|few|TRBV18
CASSPPVTTGPQETQYF
TGTGCCAGCTCACCACCAGTTACAACAGGACCACAAGAGACCCAGTACTTC
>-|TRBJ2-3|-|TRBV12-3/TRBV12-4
CASTQGGLCADTQYF
TGTGCCAGCACCCAGGGGGGACTATGCGCAGATACGCAGTATTTT
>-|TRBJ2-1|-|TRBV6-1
CASSEGSNEQFF
TGTGCCAGCAGTGAAGGGAGTAATGAGCAGTTCTTC
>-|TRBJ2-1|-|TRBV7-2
CASSSETVAYNEQFF
TGTGCCAGCAGCTCGGAGACGGTCGCCTACAATGAGCAGTTCTTC
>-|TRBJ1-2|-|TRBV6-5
CASSYSIHLTGGYTF
TGTGCCAGCAGTTACTCGATCCACTTAACGGGTGGCTACACCTTC
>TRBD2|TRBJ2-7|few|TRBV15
CATSRGPSGGVLEPRSYEQYF
TGTGCCACCAGCAGAGGTCCTAGCGGGGGGGTCCTAGAACCTAGATCCTACGAGCAGTACTTC
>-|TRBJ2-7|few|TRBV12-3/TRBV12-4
CASSFLGTSEQYF
TGTGCCAGCAGTTTTCTCGGTACGTCGGAGCAGTACTTC
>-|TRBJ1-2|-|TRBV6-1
CASNNGYTF
TGTGCCAGCAACAATGGCTACACCTTC
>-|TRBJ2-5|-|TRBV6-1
CASSEERLGETQYF
TGTGCCAGCAGTGAGGAAAGGCTGGGAGAGACCCAGTACTTC
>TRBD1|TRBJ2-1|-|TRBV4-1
CASQTTGGAHNEQFF
TGCGCCAGTCAGACGACAGGGGGCGCACACAATGAGCAGTTCTTC
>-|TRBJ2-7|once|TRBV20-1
CSARRDRCYEQYF
TGCAGTGCCCGCCGGGACCGATGCTACGAGCAGTACTTC
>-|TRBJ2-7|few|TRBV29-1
CSVESSQRYEQYF
TGCAGCGTTGAGAGTTCACAGCGCTACGAGCAGTACTTC
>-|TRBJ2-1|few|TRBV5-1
CASSLGDSPKVQFF
TGCGCCAGCAGCTTGGGTGACAGCCCCAAGGTGCAGTTCTTC
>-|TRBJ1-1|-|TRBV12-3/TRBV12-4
CASSLALGGEAFF
TGTGCCAGCAGTTTAGCGCTGGGTGGAGAAGCTTTCTTT
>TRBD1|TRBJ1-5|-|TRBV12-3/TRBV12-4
CASRPGQGSRQPQHF
TGTGCCAGCAGACCGGGACAGGGCTCGCGTCAGCCCCAGCATTTT
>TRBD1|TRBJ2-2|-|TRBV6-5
CASRPGGLGELFF
TGTGCCAGCAGGCCAGGGGGCTTAGGGGAGCTGTTTTTT
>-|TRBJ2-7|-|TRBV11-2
CVSSLEGYEQYF
TGTGTCAGCAGCTTAGAAGGGTACGAGCAGTACTTC
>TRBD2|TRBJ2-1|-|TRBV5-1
CASSSDGGVWNEQFF
TGCGCCAGCAGCTCGGACGGGGGGGTTTGGAATGAGCAGTTCTTC
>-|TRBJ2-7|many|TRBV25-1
CASSAVSYEQYF
TGTGCCAGCAGTGCCGTTTCCTACGAGCAGTACTTC
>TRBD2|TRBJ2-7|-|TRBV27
CASSSQVAGGSYEQYF
TGTGCCAGCAGTTCACAAGTAGCGGGGGGTTCCTACGAGCAGTACTTC
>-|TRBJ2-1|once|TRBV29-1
CSVVGGSFMNNEQFF
TGCAGCGTTGTCGGCGGGTCGTTCATGAACAATGAGCAGTTCTTC
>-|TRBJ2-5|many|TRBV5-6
CASSFGTAQETQYF
TGTGCCAGCAGCTTTGGGACCGCGCAAGAGACCCAGTACTTC
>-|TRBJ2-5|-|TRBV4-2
CASRQSGGGETQYF
TGTGCCAGCAGGCAAAGTGGGGGTGGAGAGACCCAGTACTTC
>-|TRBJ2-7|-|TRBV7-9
CASSPTSGFSSYEQYF
TGTGCCAGCAGCCCAACTAGTGGGTTTAGCTCCTACGAGCAGTACTTC
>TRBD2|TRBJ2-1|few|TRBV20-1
CSALGLAGVRDEQFF
TGCAGTGCTTTAGGACTAGCGGGGGTACGGGATGAGCAGTTCTTC
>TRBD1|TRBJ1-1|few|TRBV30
CAWGQGAGVAEAFF
TGTGCCTGGGGACAGGGGGCCGGCGTCGCTGAAGCTTTCTTT
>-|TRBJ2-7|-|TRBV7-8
CASSLKRGPSYEQYF
TGTGCCAGCAGCTTAAAACGGGGACCCTCCTACGAGCAGTACTTC
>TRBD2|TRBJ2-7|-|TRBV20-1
CSALSVSGTSGYEQYF
TGCAGTGCCTTATCGGTTTCCGGGACTAGCGGCTACGAGCAGTACTTC
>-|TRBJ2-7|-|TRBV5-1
CASSRGTENEQYF
TGCGCCAGCAGCCGCGGGACAGAGAACGAGCAGTACTTC
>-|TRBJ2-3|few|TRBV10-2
CASSEVSDTQYF
TGCGCCAGCAGTGAGGTCTCAGATACGCAGTATTTT
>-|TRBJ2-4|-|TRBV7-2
CASSQRQGKNIQYF
TGTGCCAGCAGCCAGAGGCAGGGGAAAAACATTCAGTACTTC
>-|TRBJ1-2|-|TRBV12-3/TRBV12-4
CASSPTDGGYTF
TGTGCCAGCAGTCCGACAGATGGGGGCTACACCTTC
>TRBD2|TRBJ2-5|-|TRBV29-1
CSVEERKRGTQYF
TGCAGCGTTGAAGAGCGGAAGCGGGGGACCCAGTACTTC
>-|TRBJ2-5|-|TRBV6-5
CASSFHFRGETQYF
TGTGCCAGCAGTTTCCATTTTAGAGGGGAGACCCAGTACTTC
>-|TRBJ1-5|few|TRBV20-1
CSAWDSNQPQHF
TGCAGTGCTTGGGATAGCAATCAGCCCCAGCATTTT
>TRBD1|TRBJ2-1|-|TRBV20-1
CSAREGTGYNEQFF
TGCAGTGCTAGAGAGGGGACAGGGTACAATGAGCAGTTCTTC
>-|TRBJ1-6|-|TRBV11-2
CASSSQWSLHF
TGTGCCAGCAGCTCCCAATGGTCCCTCCACTTT
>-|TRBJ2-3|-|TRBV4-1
CASSQEMAINTDTQYF
TGCGCCAGCAGCCAAGAGATGGCGATAAACACAGATACGCAGTATTTT
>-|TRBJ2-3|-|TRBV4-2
CASSQTGLVASSTDTQYF
TGTGCCAGCAGCCAGACAGGCTTAGTCGCCTCTAGCACAGATACGCAGTATTTT
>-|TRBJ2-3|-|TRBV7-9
CAGSPRGATDTQYF
TGTGCCGGCAGCCCGAGAGGAGCCACAGATACGCAGTATTTT
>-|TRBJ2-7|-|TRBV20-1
CSATPTGAPYEQYF
TGCAGTGCAACACCGACGGGGGCACCCTACGAGCAGTACTTC
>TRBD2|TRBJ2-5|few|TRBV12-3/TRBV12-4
CASSPRLAGGLETQYF
TGTGCCAGCAGTCCCCGACTAGCGGGGGGGCTAGAGACCCAGTACTTC
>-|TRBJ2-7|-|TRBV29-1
CSVDVGNYEQYF
TGCAGCGTTGATGTGGGGAACTACGAGCAGTACTTC
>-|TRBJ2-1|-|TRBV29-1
CSVGRLLVNEQFF
TGCAGCGTTGGCAGGCTCCTTGTCAATGAGCAGTTCTTC
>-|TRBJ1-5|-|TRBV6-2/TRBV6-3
CASSYSAGEDQPQHF
TGTGCCAGCAGTTACTCGGCAGGAGAGGATCAGCCCCAGCATTTT
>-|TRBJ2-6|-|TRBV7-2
CASSVDTYSGANVLTF
TGTGCCAGCAGCGTAGACACCTACTCTGGGGCCAACGTCCTGACTTTC
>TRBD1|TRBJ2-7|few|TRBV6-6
CASSTRPGQGAYEQYF
TGTGCCAGCAGTACCAGACCTGGACAGGGGGCCTACGAGCAGTACTTC
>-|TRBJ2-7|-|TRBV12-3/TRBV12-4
CASGEISYEQYF
TGTGCCAGCGGGGAAATCTCCTACGAGCAGTACTTC
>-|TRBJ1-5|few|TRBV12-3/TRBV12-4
CASRTGGSNQPQHF
TGTGCCAGCAGGACCGGGGGGAGCAATCAGCCCCAGCATTTT
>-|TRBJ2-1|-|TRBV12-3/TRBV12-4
CASSPETYNEQFF
TGTGCCAGCAGTCCCGAGACTTACAATGAGCAGTTCTTC
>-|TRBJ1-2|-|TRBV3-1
CASSQDIIGYTF
TGTGCCAGCAGCCAAGACATAATTGGCTACACCTTC
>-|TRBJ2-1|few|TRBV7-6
CASSLWSNLATSYNEQFF
TGTGCCAGCAGCTTATGGAGTAACCTAGCGACCTCCTACAATGAGCAGTTCTTC
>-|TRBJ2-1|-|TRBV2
CASSDDGHSYNEQFF
TGTGCCAGCAGTGACGACGGTCACTCCTACAATGAGCAGTTCTTC
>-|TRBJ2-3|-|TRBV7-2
CASSFGGLGSGTQYF
TGTGCCAGCAGCTTCGGGGGTCTGGGAAGTGGTACGCAGTATTTT
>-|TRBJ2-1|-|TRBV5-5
CASSPGVQSSYNEQFF
TGTGCCAGCAGCCCCGGAGTCCAAAGCTCCTACAATGAGCAGTTCTTC